The rows below give T cell receptor beta chains drawn from one sample of a study of spatial heterogeneity in lung cancer. TCRdb used MiXCR to reprocess the 5' RACE reads, holding one entry per CDR3 protein. The sample yields roughly 19,000 distinct CDR3 sequences, 5% to 7% seen once. Sequences were derived from lung tumor tissue, sampled at surgery. All receptors come from a female donor with early-stage non-small cell lung cancer. Both conserved end residues are part of each CDR3. The order of the fields is D gene, J gene, V gene, clone size, CDR3 protein, CDR3 DNA. A D gene is named only where the DNA matches it firmly. Size is stated for part of the rows, as once, few or many counts, or as a class when the clone is expanded.

d_gene: TRBD2; j_gene: TRBJ2-3; v_gene: TRBV10-3; abundance: many; CDR3aa: CASTSGTTDTQYF; CDR3nt: TGTGCCTCGACTAGCGGGACCACAGATACGCAGTATTTT
d_gene: NA; j_gene: TRBJ1-1; v_gene: TRBV5-1; abundance: many; CDR3aa: CASSLAQTGATEAFF; CDR3nt: TGCGCCAGCAGCTTGGCTCAAACAGGCGCCACTGAAGCTTTCTTT
d_gene: NA; j_gene: TRBJ2-3; v_gene: TRBV27; abundance: few; CDR3aa: CASSHDSRGTQYF; CDR3nt: TGTGCCAGCAGCCACGACAGTCGCGGTACGCAGTATTTT
d_gene: TRBD2; j_gene: TRBJ2-7; v_gene: TRBV6-5; abundance: many; CDR3aa: CASSLTSAAYEQYF; CDR3nt: TGTGCCAGCAGTTTGACTAGCGCAGCCTACGAGCAGTACTTC
d_gene: TRBD1; j_gene: TRBJ1-2; v_gene: TRBV5-5; abundance: few; CDR3aa: CASSLKPGQGAGYTF; CDR3nt: TGTGCCAGCAGCTTGAAGCCGGGACAGGGGGCCGGCTACACCTTC
d_gene: NA; j_gene: TRBJ2-5; v_gene: TRBV7-8; abundance: many; CDR3aa: CASSPRQSQETQYF; CDR3nt: TGTGCCAGCAGCCCAAGACAGAGCCAAGAGACCCAGTACTTC
d_gene: NA; j_gene: TRBJ2-3; v_gene: TRBV7-2; abundance: many; CDR3aa: CASSAQGDTQYF; CDR3nt: TGTGCCAGCAGCGCACAAGGCGATACGCAGTATTTT
d_gene: NA; j_gene: TRBJ1-1; v_gene: TRBV3-1; abundance: many; CDR3aa: CASSQVPDTEAFF; CDR3nt: TGTGCCAGCAGCCAAGTTCCGGACACTGAAGCTTTCTTT
d_gene: TRBD1; j_gene: TRBJ1-4; v_gene: TRBV20-1; abundance: NA; CDR3aa: CSASSPGGENEKLFF; CDR3nt: TGCAGTGCTTCATCTCCAGGGGGCGAGAATGAAAAACTGTTTTTT
d_gene: NA; j_gene: TRBJ2-7; v_gene: TRBV4-1; abundance: many; CDR3aa: CASSQDAARSSYEQYF; CDR3nt: TGCGCCAGCAGCCAAGATGCAGCGCGTAGCTCCTACGAGCAGTACTTC
d_gene: NA; j_gene: TRBJ2-7; v_gene: TRBV5-6; abundance: medium-sized; CDR3aa: CASSRGKAYEQYF; CDR3nt: TGTGCCAGCAGCAGGGGGAAGGCGTACGAGCAGTACTTC
d_gene: TRBD2; j_gene: TRBJ2-5; v_gene: TRBV29-1; abundance: many; CDR3aa: CSVSGLVEETQYF; CDR3nt: TGCAGCGTTTCGGGACTAGTGGAAGAGACCCAGTACTTC
d_gene: TRBD1; j_gene: TRBJ1-1; v_gene: TRBV29-1; abundance: medium-sized; CDR3aa: CSVEKTGKTEAFF; CDR3nt: TGCAGCGTTGAGAAGACAGGGAAAACTGAAGCTTTCTTT
d_gene: TRBD1; j_gene: TRBJ1-1; v_gene: TRBV7-9; abundance: NA; CDR3aa: CASSRGTGRLAFF; CDR3nt: TGTGCCAGCAGCAGGGGGACAGGACGTTTAGCTTTCTTT
d_gene: TRBD2; j_gene: TRBJ2-1; v_gene: TRBV6-6; abundance: medium-sized; CDR3aa: CASSWASGRDEQFF; CDR3nt: TGTGCCAGCAGTTGGGCTAGCGGGAGAGATGAGCAGTTCTTC
d_gene: NA; j_gene: TRBJ1-1; v_gene: TRBV12-3/TRBV12-4; abundance: NA; CDR3aa: CASSFYNTEAFF; CDR3nt: TGTGCCAGCAGTTTTTATAACACTGAAGCTTTCTTT
d_gene: NA; j_gene: TRBJ2-1; v_gene: TRBV11-2; abundance: many; CDR3aa: CASSLSSDYNEQFF; CDR3nt: TGTGCCAGCAGCTTGTCTAGCGACTACAATGAGCAGTTCTTC
d_gene: TRBD1; j_gene: TRBJ1-1; v_gene: TRBV12-3/TRBV12-4; abundance: medium-sized; CDR3aa: CASSISGTVNTEAFF; CDR3nt: TGTGCCAGCAGTATCTCCGGGACAGTCAACACTGAAGCTTTCTTT
d_gene: NA; j_gene: TRBJ2-7; v_gene: TRBV20-1; abundance: NA; CDR3aa: CSARGTTSALRYEQYF; CDR3nt: TGCAGTGCTAGAGGTACGACGTCGGCGCTTCGATACGAGCAGTACTTC
d_gene: NA; j_gene: TRBJ2-2; v_gene: TRBV11-1; abundance: many; CDR3aa: CASNRGGELFF; CDR3nt: TGTGCCAGCAATCGAGGCGGGGAGCTGTTTTTT
d_gene: NA; j_gene: TRBJ2-4; v_gene: TRBV29-1; abundance: NA; CDR3aa: CSVEVRGFAKNIQYF; CDR3nt: TGCAGCGTTGAAGTAAGGGGTTTCGCCAAAAACATTCAGTACTTC
d_gene: NA; j_gene: TRBJ1-1; v_gene: TRBV20-1; abundance: many; CDR3aa: CSARVWDGTEAFF; CDR3nt: TGCAGTGCTAGAGTTTGGGATGGCACTGAAGCTTTCTTT
d_gene: NA; j_gene: TRBJ2-1; v_gene: TRBV12-3/TRBV12-4; abundance: many; CDR3aa: CASSRSNEQFF; CDR3nt: TGTGCCAGCAGTCGGAGCAATGAGCAGTTCTTC
d_gene: TRBD2; j_gene: TRBJ2-1; v_gene: TRBV27; abundance: NA; CDR3aa: CASSWGTSGIYNEQFF; CDR3nt: TGTGCCAGCAGTTGGGGGACTAGCGGGATATACAATGAGCAGTTCTTC
d_gene: TRBD2; j_gene: TRBJ2-3; v_gene: TRBV28; abundance: many; CDR3aa: CASSLALGLAGGMKQYF; CDR3nt: TGTGCCAGCAGTTTAGCCCTGGGACTAGCGGGAGGGATGAAGCAGTATTTT
d_gene: NA; j_gene: TRBJ1-5; v_gene: TRBV27; abundance: medium-sized; CDR3aa: CASMPWGSNQPQHF; CDR3nt: TGTGCCAGCATGCCGTGGGGTAGCAATCAGCCCCAGCATTTT
d_gene: TRBD2; j_gene: TRBJ2-3; v_gene: TRBV4-2; abundance: few; CDR3aa: CASSQVRTSRTDTQYF; CDR3nt: TGTGCCAGCAGCCAAGTCCGGACTAGCAGGACGGATACGCAGTATTTT
d_gene: TRBD2; j_gene: TRBJ2-7; v_gene: TRBV25-1; abundance: many; CDR3aa: CASSAGGYEQYF; CDR3nt: TGTGCCAGCAGTGCGGGGGGCTACGAGCAGTACTTC
d_gene: TRBD2; j_gene: TRBJ2-3; v_gene: TRBV20-1; abundance: many; CDR3aa: CSAKGLAGADTQYF; CDR3nt: TGCAGTGCAAAGGGACTAGCGGGGGCAGATACGCAGTATTTT
d_gene: NA; j_gene: TRBJ2-2; v_gene: TRBV28; abundance: many; CDR3aa: CAAGIGELFF; CDR3nt: TGTGCCGCAGGGATCGGGGAGCTGTTTTTT
d_gene: TRBD1; j_gene: TRBJ2-2; v_gene: TRBV11-3; abundance: medium-sized; CDR3aa: CASSLDQDRGMVRELFF; CDR3nt: TGTGCCAGCAGCTTAGACCAGGACAGGGGAATGGTCCGGGAGCTGTTTTTT
d_gene: NA; j_gene: TRBJ2-5; v_gene: TRBV4-2; abundance: many; CDR3aa: CASSQELARRTQYF; CDR3nt: TGTGCCAGCAGCCAAGAGTTAGCGCGTCGGACCCAGTACTTC
d_gene: TRBD2; j_gene: TRBJ2-1; v_gene: TRBV7-2; abundance: many; CDR3aa: CASSFGRIFGEQFF; CDR3nt: TGTGCCAGCAGCTTCGGGAGGATCTTCGGTGAGCAGTTCTTC
d_gene: NA; j_gene: TRBJ1-6; v_gene: TRBV20-1; abundance: few; CDR3aa: CSARDPANKGLLSSYNSPLHF; CDR3nt: TGCAGTGCTAGAGATCCGGCAAATAAGGGCCTCCTAAGCTCCTATAATTCACCCCTCCACTTT
d_gene: NA; j_gene: TRBJ2-7; v_gene: TRBV19; abundance: few; CDR3aa: CASSMQGGGSYEQYF; CDR3nt: TGTGCCAGTAGTATGCAGGGGGGAGGCTCCTACGAGCAGTACTTC
d_gene: NA; j_gene: TRBJ2-1; v_gene: TRBV29-1; abundance: many; CDR3aa: CSVGMRYNEQFF; CDR3nt: TGCAGCGTTGGGATGAGGTACAATGAGCAGTTCTTC
d_gene: NA; j_gene: TRBJ1-1; v_gene: TRBV29-1; abundance: many; CDR3aa: CSVAPGQNTEAFF; CDR3nt: TGCAGCGTTGCCCCGGGACAAAACACTGAAGCTTTCTTT
d_gene: NA; j_gene: TRBJ2-5; v_gene: TRBV11-1; abundance: many; CDR3aa: CASGTHRSLETQYF; CDR3nt: TGTGCCAGCGGGACCCACCGGTCGTTGGAGACCCAGTACTTC
d_gene: NA; j_gene: TRBJ2-3; v_gene: TRBV5-6; abundance: many; CDR3aa: CASSFQGTDTQYF; CDR3nt: TGTGCCAGCAGCTTCCAGGGCACAGATACGCAGTATTTT
d_gene: TRBD1; j_gene: TRBJ2-7; v_gene: TRBV5-8; abundance: many; CDR3aa: CASSRPGQTYEQYF; CDR3nt: TGTGCCAGCAGCCGACCGGGACAGACCTACGAGCAGTACTTC
d_gene: NA; j_gene: TRBJ1-4; v_gene: TRBV6-5; abundance: few; CDR3aa: CASSGGPWEKLFF; CDR3nt: TGTGCCAGCAGTGGGGGTCCCTGGGAAAAACTGTTTTTT
d_gene: NA; j_gene: TRBJ2-5; v_gene: TRBV6-6; abundance: NA; CDR3aa: CASSYGRSLQETQYF; CDR3nt: TGTGCCAGCAGTTACGGTCGCAGTTTGCAAGAGACCCAGTACTTC
d_gene: TRBD2; j_gene: TRBJ2-7; v_gene: TRBV27; abundance: NA; CDR3aa: CASRRLAGGQYEQYF; CDR3nt: TGTGCCAGCAGGCGACTAGCGGGAGGCCAGTACGAGCAGTACTTC
d_gene: TRBD2; j_gene: TRBJ2-7; v_gene: TRBV20-1; abundance: many; CDR3aa: CSASQAGGYTEYF; CDR3nt: TGCAGTGCTAGTCAAGCGGGAGGCTACACTGAGTACTTC
d_gene: TRBD2; j_gene: TRBJ2-7; v_gene: TRBV27; abundance: many; CDR3aa: CASSPRQLAGGYYEQYF; CDR3nt: TGTGCCAGCAGTCCACGCCAGCTAGCGGGAGGCTACTACGAGCAGTACTTC